Listed below are T cell receptor beta chains from one sample, sequenced in a study of blood T cell repertoires in COVID-19. TCRdb keeps only in-frame clones here, not all; method: immunoSEQ multiplex PCR. The sample shows some 100,000 clones, around 82% of them seen only once. The sample was peripheral blood. The receptors were sampled from a man aged 50-60 years with active or convalescent COVID-19. Each CDR3 is given without its conserved first and last residue. Fields, in order: D gene, V gene, J gene, CDR3 protein. D genes are given only for firm matches.

TRBD2	TRBV5-1	TRBJ2-3	ASRQRTSGGPSTDTQY
TRBD2	TRBV5-6	TRBJ2-3	ASSPGGGGTDTQY
NA	TRBV6-1	TRBJ2-7	ASSEIPGLTYEQY
NA	TRBV28	TRBJ1-3	ASSSPGNTIY
TRBD1	TRBV5-1	TRBJ2-1	ASSLMTGSNEQF
NA	TRBV6-5	TRBJ2-3	ASSREKGTDTQY
TRBD1	TRBV27	TRBJ1-2	ASGHRGQFDYGYT
TRBD1	TRBV7-2	TRBJ2-1	ASSATGTAYNEQF
NA	TRBV29-1	TRBJ1-1	SVERWEGTEAF
TRBD2	TRBV11-3	TRBJ2-1	ASSLGGLAGGKNEQF
NA	TRBV9	TRBJ2-7	ASSAGNEQY
NA	TRBV27	TRBJ2-2	ASSLSRLTGELF
TRBD1	TRBV5-4	TRBJ1-2	ASSSDNGQGSNYNYGYT
NA	TRBV7-9	TRBJ2-3	ASSPLSGSRGDTQY
NA	TRBV3-1/TRBV3-2	TRBJ1-2	ASSQEKSDSYGYT
TRBD2	TRBV6-5	TRBJ2-7	ASTGGVHEQY
NA	TRBV4-3	TRBJ2-1	ASSQYGWEEGSYNEQF
TRBD1	TRBV6-2/TRBV6-3	TRBJ1-1	ASSHMDRAPF
TRBD2	TRBV2	TRBJ2-7	ASLAGALAYEQY
TRBD2	TRBV9	TRBJ2-1	ASSPTSGVVGEQF
NA	TRBV19	TRBJ2-2	ASSPRTGNTGELF
TRBD2	TRBV3-1/TRBV3-2	TRBJ2-2	ASSQGLAGGFGELF
TRBD1	TRBV29-1	TRBJ1-2	SVLIGTGMYGYT
NA	TRBV3-1/TRBV3-2	TRBJ1-3	ASSQGGAGNTIY
TRBD1	TRBV6-6	TRBJ1-2	ASSYSPGQGERYT
NA	TRBV28	TRBJ1-6	ASSLGRGNSPLH
NA	TRBV2	TRBJ2-2	ASSEVLASNTGELF
NA	TRBV7-9	TRBJ2-3	ASSPIDSPTDTQY
NA	TRBV15	TRBJ1-2	ATSREQNYGYT
NA	TRBV9	TRBJ2-3	ASSAHTDTQY
NA	TRBV7-9	TRBJ2-3	ASSLGDDTQY
TRBD1	TRBV10-1	TRBJ1-4	ASRVQPGQGIEKLF
NA	TRBV10-2	TRBJ2-3	ASSEHLGVADTQY
TRBD1	TRBV19	TRBJ1-2	ASTTTGTGDLNYGYT
NA	TRBV12-3/TRBV12-4	TRBJ1-1	ASTMTDTEAF
NA	TRBV19	TRBJ2-1	ASSVQAYNEQF
TRBD1	TRBV19	TRBJ2-3	ASSIMGQGADTQY
NA	TRBV6-2/TRBV6-3	TRBJ2-7	ASSDRYEQY
NA	TRBV9	TRBJ1-2	ASSVGVGIQGYT